This TCR beta chain was retrieved from a study of vaccination and CD4 T cells after COVID-19. Looking at the study overall: Mild disease affected several convalescent patients and severe disease one, all SARS-CoV-2 positive by nasal swab PCR. Controls had a CEFX pool, an HIV-1 Nef pool, or no peptide added.

Treatment specified: roughly nine-day PBMC culture with coronavirus spike peptide pools or control peptides (ViraFEST assay). ViraFEST enlarged antigen-specific T cell populations with peptide pools and afterwards sequenced TCRs. The Oncomine TCR Beta short-read assay generated sequence data from the DNA of cultured CD4+ T cells. Investigators obtained genomic DNA by extraction from cultured CD4+ T cells. From the PCR reads, TCRdb called clonotypes with MiXCR, one entry per CDR3 protein. This table holds about 15,000 distinct CDR3 sequences, about two fifths found once. The germline V gene has CDR1 DFQATT and CDR2 SNEGSKA (reference sequence). This CDR3 has 17 amino acids. The V and J ends lost 4 bases and 4 bases, in that order; junction bases with no gene match: 10. This clonotype was seen a few times. The antigen remains undetermined.

The V call is TRBV20-1, the J call TRBJ1-6, with TRBD1 matching 10 bases. Specimen: CD4+ T cells from blood, cultured in vitro, collected before SARS-CoV-2 vaccination. This sequence was found in a human donor who had recovered from COVID-19. Here the CDR3 DNA reads TGCAGTGCTACCGGGACAGGGGCTCCGTCTTATAATTCACCCCTCCACTTT. Translation: CSATGTGAPSYNSPLHF.